The clone carrying this T cell receptor (beta chain) came up many times. This specimen belongs to a study of regulatory T cells in long-lasting Graves disease. Researchers made TCR beta libraries by using iRepertoire HTBI primers and running Arm-PCR on CDR3 regions. TCRdb redid the calling of the multiplex PCR reads with MiXCR, one entry per CDR3 protein. The repertoire holds about 430,000 distinct CDR3 sequences, with about 15% as singletons. Time point indicated: newly diagnosed GD, antithyroid drugs for less than 3 months. Construction of the TCR library relied on RNA isolated from PBMCs. There are 18 residues in the CDR3. J lost 9 bases, V lost 1 base, and 15 bases had no gene match. CDR1 is KGHSH and CDR2 is LQKENI in the germline V gene. These data were also reused for a study on T cells in Graves' hyperthyroidism and ophthalmopathy. That source reports: When the TCR CDR3 underwent first-round RT-PCR, the HTBI primer set was used.

The chain recombines TRBV18 with TRBJ2-1; 10 bases are a match to TRBD1. Here the sequenced sample was peripheral blood mononuclear cells (PBMCs), taken at new diagnosis, from a patient treated with antithyroid drugs. The receptor's source is a woman aged 40 to 49 with Graves disease. The CDR3 region is CASSPLVSLGTGASEQFF. The CDR3 DNA sequence: TGTGCCAGCTCACCACTTGTCTCTTTAGGGACAGGGGCGAGTGAGCAGTTCTTC.